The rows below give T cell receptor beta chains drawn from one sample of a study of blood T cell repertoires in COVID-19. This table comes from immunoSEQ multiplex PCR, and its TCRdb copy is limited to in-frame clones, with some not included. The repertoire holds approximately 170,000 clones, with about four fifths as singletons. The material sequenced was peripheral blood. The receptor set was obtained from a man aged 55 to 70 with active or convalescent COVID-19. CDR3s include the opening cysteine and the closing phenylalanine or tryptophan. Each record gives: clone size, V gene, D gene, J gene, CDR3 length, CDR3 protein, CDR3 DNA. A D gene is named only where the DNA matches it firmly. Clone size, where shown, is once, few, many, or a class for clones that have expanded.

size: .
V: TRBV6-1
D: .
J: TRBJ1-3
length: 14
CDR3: CASSEAQIGNTIYF
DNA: TGTGCCAGCAGTGAAGCACAGATCGGAAACACCATATATTTT

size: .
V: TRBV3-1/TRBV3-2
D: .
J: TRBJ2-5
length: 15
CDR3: CASSQEGQAQETQYF
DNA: TGTGCCAGCAGCCAAGAGGGGCAGGCGCAAGAGACCCAGTACTTC

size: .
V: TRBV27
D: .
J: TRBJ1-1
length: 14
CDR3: CASSLLSVGTEAFF
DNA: TGTGCCAGCAGTCTGCTCAGCGTGGGCACTGAAGCTTTCTTT

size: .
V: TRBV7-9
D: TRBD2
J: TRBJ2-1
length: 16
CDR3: CASSLAGLAGADEQFF
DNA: TGTGCCAGCAGCTTAGCGGGACTAGCGGGAGCCGATGAGCAGTTCTTC

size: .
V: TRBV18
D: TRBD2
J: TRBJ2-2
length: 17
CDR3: CASSPPGLAGGAGELFF
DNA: TGTGCCAGCTCACCACCAGGATTAGCGGGAGGAGCCGGGGAGCTGTTTTTT

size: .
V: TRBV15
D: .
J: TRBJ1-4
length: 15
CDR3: CATSRDKGNNEKLFF
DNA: TGTGCCACCAGCAGAGATAAGGGGAATAATGAAAAACTGTTTTTT

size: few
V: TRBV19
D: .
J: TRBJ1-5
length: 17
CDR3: CASSNLGLGGEGQPQHF
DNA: TGTGCCAGTAGTAACCTCGGCCTTGGGGGGGAAGGTCAGCCCCAGCATTTT

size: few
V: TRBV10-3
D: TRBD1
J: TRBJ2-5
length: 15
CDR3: CATMPQGAGGETQYF
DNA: TGTGCCACAATGCCACAGGGGGCAGGGGGGGAGACCCAGTACTTC

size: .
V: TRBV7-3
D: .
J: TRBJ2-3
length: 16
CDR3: CASSLMAGGDTDTQYF
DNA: TGTGCCAGCAGCTTAATGGCCGGCGGGGACACAGATACGCAGTATTTT

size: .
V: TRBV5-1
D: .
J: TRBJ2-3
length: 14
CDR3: CASSFQGSTDTQYF
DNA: TGCGCCAGCAGCTTCCAGGGGAGCACAGATACGCAGTATTTT

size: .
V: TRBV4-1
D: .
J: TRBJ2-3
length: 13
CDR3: CASSQVQGVTQYF
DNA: TGCGCCAGCAGCCAAGTCCAGGGTGTTACGCAGTATTTT

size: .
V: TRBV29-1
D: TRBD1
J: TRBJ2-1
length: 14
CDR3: CSVAKGTGINEQFF
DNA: TGCAGCGTCGCAAAAGGGACAGGGATCAATGAGCAGTTCTTC

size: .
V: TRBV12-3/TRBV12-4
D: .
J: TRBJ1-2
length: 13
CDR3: CASSLGRGGALPF
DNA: TGTGCCAGCAGTTTAGGAAGGGGCGGCGCCCTACCCTTC

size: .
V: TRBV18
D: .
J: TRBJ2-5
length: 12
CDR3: CASSPRDETQYF
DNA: TGTGCCAGCTCACCCAGGGATGAGACCCAGTACTTC

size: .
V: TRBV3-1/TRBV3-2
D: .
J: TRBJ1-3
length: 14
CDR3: CASSQGNTGNTIYF
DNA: TGTGCCAGCAGCCAAGGAAACACTGGAAACACCATATATTTT

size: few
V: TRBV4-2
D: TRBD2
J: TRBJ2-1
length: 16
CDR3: CASSQGGLAGHNEQFF
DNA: TGTGCCAGCAGCCAAGGGGGACTAGCGGGGCACAATGAGCAGTTCTTC

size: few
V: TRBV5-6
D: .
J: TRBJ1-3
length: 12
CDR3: CASSLGGDTIYF
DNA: TGTGCCAGCAGCTTAGGAGGGGACACCATATATTTT

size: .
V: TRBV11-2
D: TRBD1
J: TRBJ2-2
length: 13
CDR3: CASTDRDTGELFF
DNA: TGTGCCAGCACCGACAGGGACACCGGGGAGCTGTTTTTT

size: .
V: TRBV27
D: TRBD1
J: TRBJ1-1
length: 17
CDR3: CASTFTGRGLANTEAFF
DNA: TGTGCCAGCACATTCACCGGAAGGGGGCTTGCGAACACTGAAGCTTTCTTT

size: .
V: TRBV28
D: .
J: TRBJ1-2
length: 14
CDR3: CASRYGSGNYGYTF
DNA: TGTGCCAGCAGGTATGGTTCGGGGAACTATGGCTACACCTTC

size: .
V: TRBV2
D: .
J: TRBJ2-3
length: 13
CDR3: CASSGLESDTQYF
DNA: TGTGCCAGCAGTGGACTAGAATCAGATACGCAGTATTTT

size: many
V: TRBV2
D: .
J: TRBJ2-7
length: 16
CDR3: CASSVGMSGVSYEQYF
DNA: TGTGCCAGCAGTGTAGGGATGTCAGGGGTCTCCTACGAGCAGTACTTC

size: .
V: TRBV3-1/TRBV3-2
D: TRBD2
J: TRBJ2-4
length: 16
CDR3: CASSQETSGGRGIQYF
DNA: TGTGCCAGCAGCCAAGAGACTAGCGGGGGGAGGGGCATTCAGTACTTC

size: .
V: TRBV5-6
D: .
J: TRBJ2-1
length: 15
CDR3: CASSPTVLSPHEQFF
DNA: TGTGCCAGCAGCCCTACGGTCCTCTCCCCACATGAGCAGTTCTTC

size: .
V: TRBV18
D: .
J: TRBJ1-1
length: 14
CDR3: CASSPPGVNTEAFF
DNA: TGTGCCAGCTCACCCCCGGGGGTGAACACTGAAGCTTTCTTT

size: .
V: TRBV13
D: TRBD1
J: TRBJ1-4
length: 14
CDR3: CASSLSTGGRKLFF
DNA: TGTGCCAGCAGCTTATCCACAGGGGGTCGAAAACTGTTTTTT

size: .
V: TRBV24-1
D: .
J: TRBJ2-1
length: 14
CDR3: CATKKADGDNEQFF
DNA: TGTGCCACCAAAAAAGCGGACGGGGACAATGAGCAGTTCTTC

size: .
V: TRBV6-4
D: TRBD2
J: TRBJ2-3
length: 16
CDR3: CASSDSSGGAPDTQYF
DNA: TGTGCCAGCAGCGATAGTAGCGGGGGGGCGCCCGATACGCAGTATTTT

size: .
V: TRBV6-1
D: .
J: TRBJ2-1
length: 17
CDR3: CASSEALGGLGYIEQFF
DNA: TGTGCCAGCAGTGAAGCGTTAGGAGGGTTGGGTTACATTGAGCAGTTCTTC

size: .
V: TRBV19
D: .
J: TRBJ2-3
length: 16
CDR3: CASSPGEGTALDTQYF
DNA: TGTGCCAGTAGTCCAGGTGAGGGAACGGCCCTGGATACGCAGTATTTT

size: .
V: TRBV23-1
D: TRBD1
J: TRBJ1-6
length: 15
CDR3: CASSHKQGGRGPLHF
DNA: TGCGCCAGCAGTCATAAACAGGGGGGACGTGGACCCCTCCACTTT

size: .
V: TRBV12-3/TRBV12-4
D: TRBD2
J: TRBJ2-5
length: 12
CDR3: CATAGAGETQYF
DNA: TGTGCCACCGCGGGAGCGGGAGAGACCCAGTACTTC

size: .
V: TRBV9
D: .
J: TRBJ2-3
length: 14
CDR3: CASSVGRDADTQYF
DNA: TGTGCCAGCAGCGTAGGGCGGGACGCAGATACGCAGTATTTT

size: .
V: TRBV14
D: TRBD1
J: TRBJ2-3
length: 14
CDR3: CASSMGQETDTQYF
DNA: TGTGCCAGCAGCATGGGACAGGAAACAGATACGCAGTATTTT

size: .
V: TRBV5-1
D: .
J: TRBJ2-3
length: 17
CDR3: CASSHPRPERGTDTQYF
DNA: TGCGCCAGCAGTCATCCCCGGCCGGAACGGGGCACAGATACGCAGTATTTT

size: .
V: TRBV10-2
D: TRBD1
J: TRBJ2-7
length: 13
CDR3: CASSVTGGAEQYF
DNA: TGCGCCAGCAGTGTGACAGGGGGCGCCGAGCAGTACTTC

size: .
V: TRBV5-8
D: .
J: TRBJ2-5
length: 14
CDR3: CASSLGSGQETQYF
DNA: TGTGCCAGCAGCTTGGGTAGCGGTCAAGAGACCCAGTACTTC

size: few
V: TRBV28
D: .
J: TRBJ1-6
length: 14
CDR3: CASRYRVSDSPLHF
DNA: TGTGCCAGCAGATACAGGGTCTCGGATTCACCCCTCCACTTT

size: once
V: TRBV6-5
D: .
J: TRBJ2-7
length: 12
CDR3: CASRAGDYEQYF
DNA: TGTGCCAGCAGGGCAGGCGACTACGAGCAGTACTTC

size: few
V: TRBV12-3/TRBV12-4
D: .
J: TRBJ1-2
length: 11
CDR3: CAGGNYYGYTF
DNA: TGTGCCGGCGGGAATTACTATGGCTACACCTTC

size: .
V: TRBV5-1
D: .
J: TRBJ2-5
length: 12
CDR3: CASRDYQETQYF
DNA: TGCGCCAGCCGGGACTACCAAGAGACCCAGTACTTC

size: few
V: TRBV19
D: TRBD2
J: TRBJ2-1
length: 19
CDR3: CASSLRGTSGSSSYNEQFF
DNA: TGTGCCAGTAGTCTCAGGGGGACTAGCGGGTCCAGCTCCTACAATGAGCAGTTCTTC

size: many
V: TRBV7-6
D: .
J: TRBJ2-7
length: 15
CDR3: CASSPAGTGAYEQYF
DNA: TGTGCCAGCAGCCCGGCCGGGACGGGAGCCTACGAGCAGTACTTC

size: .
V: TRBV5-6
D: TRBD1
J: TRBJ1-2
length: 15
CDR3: CASSLEGQGFYGYTF
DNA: TGTGCCAGCAGCTTGGAGGGACAGGGGTTTTATGGCTACACCTTC

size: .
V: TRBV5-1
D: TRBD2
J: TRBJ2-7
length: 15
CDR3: CASSLSLAGVYEQYF
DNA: TGCGCCAGCAGCTTGTCCCTAGCGGGAGTCTACGAGCAGTACTTC